This T cell receptor beta chain came from a study of cytomegalovirus exposure and HLA in healthy donors. Points from the study as a whole: It was confirmed in vitro that three of the CMV-associated chains were specific for CMV antigens. In a later analysis, productive TCRs from donors in an Asian-associated ancestry cluster reportedly carried fewer N-insertions than the cohort mean.

V was pared by 0 bases and J by 3 bases, with 12 bases between. Germline CDR1 is LGHNA and CDR2 is YNFKEQ. The CDR3 loop spans 16 amino acids. The PCR used 60 Vbeta and 13 Jbeta primers. The data were produced by immunoSEQ multiplex PCR, yet TCRdb's version contains in-frame clones alone and is incomplete. The table lists more than 95,000 clones, around 78% of them singletons, with 4.8% in the top ten. On this clone itself: Its antigen is still unknown.

The material sequenced was PBMCs. The clonotype was recovered from a man between 60 and 75 years old in good health and CMV-seropositive. The chain carries TRBV4-2 and TRBJ2-1, with D possibly matching TRBD2 (5 bases). Here the CDR3 DNA reads TGTGCCAGCAGCCAAGATCTCCTAGCAGACTACAATGAGCAGTTCTTC. This codes for CASSQDLLADYNEQFF.